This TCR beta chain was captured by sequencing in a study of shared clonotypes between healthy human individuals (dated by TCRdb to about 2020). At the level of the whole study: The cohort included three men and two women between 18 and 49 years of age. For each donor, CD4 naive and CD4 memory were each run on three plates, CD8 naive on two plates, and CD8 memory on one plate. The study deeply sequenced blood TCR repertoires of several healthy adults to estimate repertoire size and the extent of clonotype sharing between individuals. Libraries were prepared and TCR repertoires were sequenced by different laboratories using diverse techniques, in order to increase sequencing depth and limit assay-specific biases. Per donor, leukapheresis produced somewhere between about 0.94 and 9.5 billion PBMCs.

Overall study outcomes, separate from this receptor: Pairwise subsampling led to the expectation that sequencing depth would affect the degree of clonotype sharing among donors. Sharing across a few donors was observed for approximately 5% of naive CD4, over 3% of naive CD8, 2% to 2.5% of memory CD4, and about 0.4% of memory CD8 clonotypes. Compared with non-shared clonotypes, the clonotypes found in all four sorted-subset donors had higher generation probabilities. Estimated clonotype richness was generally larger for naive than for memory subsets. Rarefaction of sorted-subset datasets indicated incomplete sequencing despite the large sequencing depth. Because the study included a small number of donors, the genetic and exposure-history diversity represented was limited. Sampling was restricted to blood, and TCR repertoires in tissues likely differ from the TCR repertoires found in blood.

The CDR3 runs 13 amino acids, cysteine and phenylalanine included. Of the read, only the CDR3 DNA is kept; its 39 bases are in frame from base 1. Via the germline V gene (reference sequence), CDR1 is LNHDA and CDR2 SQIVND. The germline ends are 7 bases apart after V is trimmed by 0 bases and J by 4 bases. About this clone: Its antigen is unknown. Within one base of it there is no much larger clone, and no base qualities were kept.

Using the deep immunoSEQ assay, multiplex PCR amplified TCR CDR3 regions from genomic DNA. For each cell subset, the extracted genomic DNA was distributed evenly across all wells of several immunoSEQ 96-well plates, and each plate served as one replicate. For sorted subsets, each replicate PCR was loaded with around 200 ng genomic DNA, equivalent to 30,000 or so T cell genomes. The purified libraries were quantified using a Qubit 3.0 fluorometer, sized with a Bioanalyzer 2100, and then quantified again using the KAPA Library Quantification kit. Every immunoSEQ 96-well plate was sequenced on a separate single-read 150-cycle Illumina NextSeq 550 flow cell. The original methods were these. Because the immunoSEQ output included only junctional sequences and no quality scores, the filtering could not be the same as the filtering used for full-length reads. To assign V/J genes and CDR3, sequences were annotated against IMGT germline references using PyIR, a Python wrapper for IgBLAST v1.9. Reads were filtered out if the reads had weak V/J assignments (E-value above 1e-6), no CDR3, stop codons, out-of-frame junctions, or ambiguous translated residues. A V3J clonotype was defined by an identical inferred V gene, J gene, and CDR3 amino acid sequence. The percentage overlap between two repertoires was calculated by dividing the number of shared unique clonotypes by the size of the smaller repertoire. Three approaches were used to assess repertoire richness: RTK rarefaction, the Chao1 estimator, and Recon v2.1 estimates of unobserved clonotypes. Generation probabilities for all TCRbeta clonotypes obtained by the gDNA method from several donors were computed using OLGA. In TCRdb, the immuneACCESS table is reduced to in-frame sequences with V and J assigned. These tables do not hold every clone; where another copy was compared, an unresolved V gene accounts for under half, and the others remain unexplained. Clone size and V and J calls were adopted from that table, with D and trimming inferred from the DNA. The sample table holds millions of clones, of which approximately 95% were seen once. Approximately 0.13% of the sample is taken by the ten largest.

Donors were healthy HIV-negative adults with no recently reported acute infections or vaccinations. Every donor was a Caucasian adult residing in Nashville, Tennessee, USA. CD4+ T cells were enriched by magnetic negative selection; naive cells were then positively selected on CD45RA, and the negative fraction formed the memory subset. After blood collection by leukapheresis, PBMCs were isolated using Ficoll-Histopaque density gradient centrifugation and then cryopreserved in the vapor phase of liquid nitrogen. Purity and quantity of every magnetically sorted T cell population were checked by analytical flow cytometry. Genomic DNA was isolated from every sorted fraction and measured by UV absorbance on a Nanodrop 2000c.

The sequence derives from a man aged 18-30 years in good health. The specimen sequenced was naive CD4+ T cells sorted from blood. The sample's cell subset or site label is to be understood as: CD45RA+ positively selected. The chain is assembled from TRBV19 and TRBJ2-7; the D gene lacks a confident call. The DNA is TGTGCCAGTAGTATAGAATATGGGTACGAGCAGTACTTC. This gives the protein CASSIEYGYEQYF.